These 31 T cell receptor beta chains share one sample of origin, sequenced in a study of T-cell reconstitution after alpha-beta-depleted transplantation in children. The library targeted TCRbeta and was prepared with unique molecular identifiers. MiXCR, run by TCRdb on the PCR reads, gives a single entry per CDR3 protein. Of over 300,000 distinct CDR3 sequences listed, approximately 10% are singletons. The starting material was PBMCs from the stem cell graft donor, obtained from the stem cell graft. The receptor set was obtained from a human donor who donated a stem cell graft to a child with acute lymphoblastic leukemia.

This clonotype has ten or more counts. The chain joins TRBV20-1 to TRBJ1-2; a possible D gene is TRBD1 (5 bases). CDR3 length: 12 residues. Between the trimmed V and J ends, which lost 6 bases and 5 bases, there was a span of 13 bases. Germline values: CDR1 DFQATT, CDR2 SNEGSKA (reference sequence). The CDR3 nucleotides read TGCAGTGCCCAAGCGGGGGTATATGGCTACACCTTC. Protein sequence: CSAQAGVYGYTF.

The rearrangement links TRBV20-1 to TRBJ2-7; a possible D gene is TRBD1 (5 bases). The V and J ends lost 1 base and 3 bases respectively, with 10 bases between them. Looked up from germline, CDR1 is DFQATT and CDR2 is SNEGSKA (reference sequence). The CDR3 sequence is 13 residues long. This chain's CDR3 is CSARGGQDYEQYF. The CDR3 region has the DNA TGCAGTGCTAGAGGCGGACAAGACTACGAGCAGTACTTC.

This clonotype turned up a few times. The V call is TRBV7-2, the J call TRBJ1-5, with a weak D call TRBD1 (5 bases). Germline V gene data show CDR1 as SGHTA and CDR2 as FQGNSA. V dropped 3 bases and J dropped 4 bases, with 13 bases sitting between them. This CDR3 has 15 residues. The CDR3 region is CASSFQAGSNQPQHF. CDR3 nucleotides: TGTGCCAGCAGCTTCCAGGCAGGGTCGAATCAGCCCCAGCATTTT.

This clonotype has a handful of counts. The chain combines TRBV5-1 with TRBJ1-1; D possibly corresponds to TRBD1 (5 bases). Germline CDR1 and CDR2: SGHRS and YFSETQ. The CDR3 is 15 amino acids. Trimming pared 4 bases from V and 1 base from J, leaving 14 bases between. The CDR3 loop is CASSAAPGKNTEAFF. The CDR3 DNA reads TGCGCCAGCAGCGCAGCCCCAGGGAAGAACACTGAAGCTTTCTTT.

V is TRBV20-1 and J is TRBJ2-1, with TRBD2 matching 7 bases. CDR3 length equals 13 residues. Germline V gene data show CDR1 as DFQATT and CDR2 as SNEGSKA (reference sequence). The J segment lost 6 bases and the V segment lost 3 bases, leaving 5 bases of the junction unmatched. CDR3 sequence: CSARWGRGNEQFF. Written as DNA, the CDR3 is TGCAGTGCTAGGTGGGGGAGGGGCAATGAGCAGTTCTTC.

The table lists this clonotype with a few counts. J is TRBJ2-1 and V is TRBV20-1, with 9 bases identical to TRBD2. The J segment lost 7 bases and the V segment lost 3 bases, leaving 13 bases of the junction unmatched. CDR1 is DFQATT and CDR2 is SNEGSKA in the germline V gene (reference sequence). The CDR3 length is 16 residues. DNA of the CDR3: TGCAGTGCTAGGGGTTTTCGCGGGAGGGCACCTAATGAGCAGTTCTTC. It is translated as CSARGFRGRAPNEQFF.

The chain uses TRBV27 and TRBJ1-5, with TRBD1 matching 7 bases. V shed 4 bases and J 5 bases; nucleotides not matched to a gene: 11. Germline-derived CDR1 and CDR2 are MNHEY and SMNVEV (reference sequence). CDR3 length equals 16 residues. The CDR3 nucleotides are TGTGCCAGCAGTTCTACTACCGGGACAGTGTATCAGCCCCAGCATTTT. Translated, it gives CASSSTTGTVYQPQHF.

The sample holds a few counts of this clonotype. The chain links TRBV23-1 to TRBJ2-3, with D tentatively TRBD1 (5 bases). TRBV23-1 is an ORF; its function is uncertain. V lost 6 bases and J 0 bases, leaving 19 bases between the germline ends. The CDR3 spans 17 residues. The CDR3 sequence is CASSQEIGHPSTDTQYF. The CDR3 coding sequence is TGCGCCAGCAGCCAAGAGATTGGACACCCCAGCACAGATACGCAGTATTTT.

The chain links TRBV7-2 to TRBJ2-3; 10 bases are a match to TRBD2. Germline V gene data show CDR1 as SGHTA and CDR2 as FQGNSA. After removal of 3 bases from V and 2 bases from J, the junction contained 2 bases not matched to a gene. The CDR3 covers 15 residues. The DNA of the CDR3 is TGTGCCAGCAGCTTCGGACTAGCGGACACAGATACGCAGTATTTT. Its translation is CASSFGLADTDTQYF.

This clonotype was observed a few times. The CDR3 here is CASSQLGDTDTQYF. The CDR3 nucleotides read TGTGCCAGCAGCCAACTAGGGGACACAGATACGCAGTATTTT. The chain has TRBV4-2 and TRBJ2-3, with D maybe TRBD1 (5 bases). Germline assignment: CDR1 LGHNA and CDR2 YNFKEQ. The CDR3 contains 14 residues. The V end was cut by 2 bases, the J end by 2 bases, with 8 bases between.

This clonotype was seen a few times. V is TRBV29-1 and J is TRBJ2-1; 9 bases map to TRBD2. CDR3 length: 13 amino acids. The V gene end was trimmed by 4 bases and the J gene end by 9 bases; junction bases not matched to a gene: 7. Per the germline V gene, CDR1 is SQVTM and CDR2 is ANQGSEA. The CDR3 DNA reads as TGCAGCGTTGTTGGGGCGGGAGGGGGTGAGCAGTTCTTC. This sequence encodes CSVVGAGGGEQFF.

The chain employs TRBV10-3 and TRBJ1-4; D is unclear. Germline values: CDR1 ENHRY, CDR2 SYGVKD. The CDR3 is 14 amino acids. Trimming left V 1 base short and J 5 bases short, with 8 bases between. The CDR3 DNA follows: TGTGCCATCAGTGAGTGGGCGGACAATGAAAAACTGTTTTTT. Its protein product is CAISEWADNEKLFF.

The sample holds a few counts of this clonotype. The chain links TRBV20-1 to TRBJ2-1, with 7 bases aligning to TRBD1. The CDR3 loop spans 15 amino acids. V dropped 6 bases and J dropped 5; count of bases not matched to a gene: 13. Germline values: CDR1 DFQATT, CDR2 SNEGSKA (reference sequence). CDR3 protein: CSAILGQILNNEQFF. The CDR3, as DNA: TGCAGTGCAATCTTGGGACAGATTTTGAACAATGAGCAGTTCTTC.

In its sample, this clonotype was seen many times. The chain has TRBV4-3 and TRBJ2-5; 10 bases map to TRBD2. Germline assignment: CDR1 LGHNA and CDR2 YSLEER. The J segment lost 3 bases and the V segment lost 4 bases, leaving 8 bases of the junction unmatched. The CDR3 has 16 residues. The CDR3 sequence is CASSPSSGSFKETQYF. The CDR3 coding sequence is TGCGCCAGCAGCCCGTCTAGCGGGAGTTTCAAAGAGACCCAGTACTTC.

This clonotype was seen ten or more times. The chain couples TRBV18 to TRBJ1-1, with 7 bases aligning to TRBD1. Germline CDR1 KGHSH, CDR2 LQKENI. CDR3 size: 16 residues. The junction had 7 bases not matched to a gene; V was cut back by 3 bases and J by 0 bases. CDR3: CASSPMAGTVNTEAFF. The CDR3 region has the DNA TGTGCCAGCTCACCTATGGCCGGGACAGTGAACACTGAAGCTTTCTTT.

This clonotype has only a few counts. This rearrangement joins TRBV13 to TRBJ2-1; tentative D call: TRBD2 (5 bases). Germline V gives CDR1 PRHDT, CDR2 FYEKMQ (reference sequence). The CDR3 spans 13 residues. Trimming shortened V by 7 bases and J by 4 bases, and 11 bases separated the two germline ends. Here the CDR3 DNA reads TGTGCCAGCACTAGCCTTAAGTACAATGAGCAGTTCTTC. Protein sequence: CASTSLKYNEQFF. Together with reference TRBV13 and TRBJ2-1, the CDR3 gives the full variable domain: AAGVIQSPRHLIKEKRETATLKCYPIPRHDTVYWYQQGPGQDPQFLISFYEKMQSDKGSIPDRFSAQQFSDYHSELNMSSLELGDSALYFCASTSLKYNEQFFGPGTRLTVL.

V and J are TRBV19 and TRBJ2-1; 10 bases fit TRBD2. The germline gives CDR1 LNHDA, CDR2 SQIVND (reference sequence). V shed 0 bases, J shed 6 bases, and the junction held 14 bases outside the gene matches. The CDR3 totals 19 residues. CDR3 amino acids: CASSIEGTSALLHGNEQFF. In DNA form, the CDR3 reads TGTGCCAGTAGTATAGAGGGGACTAGCGCCTTACTGCATGGCAATGAGCAGTTCTTC.

This clonotype has a count of ten or more. This sequence joins TRBV6-5 and TRBJ2-7; 11 bases agree with TRBD1. V lost 5 bases to trimming and J lost 4 bases; unmatched junction nucleotides: 7. The germline V gene encodes CDR1 MNHEY and CDR2 SVGAGI. The CDR3 extends over 15 amino acids. CDR3 region: CASSPEGTGGYEQYF. The CDR3, as DNA: TGTGCCAGCAGTCCGGAGGGGACAGGGGGTTACGAGCAGTACTTC.

This clonotype occurred a few times. The V gene is TRBV5-5, the J gene TRBJ2-2, with D uncertain. The CDR3 is 15 residues long. Looked up from germline, CDR1 is SGHKS and CDR2 is YYEKEE (reference sequence). V was trimmed by 4 bases and J by 6 bases, leaving 16 bases between them. As DNA, the CDR3 is TGTGCCAGCAGCCCAGTCAGCGCCGTTTCCGGGGAGCTGTTTTTT. Its translation is CASSPVSAVSGELFF.

This clonotype was recorded at least ten times. The V call is TRBV28, the J call TRBJ2-5; 7 bases agree with TRBD1. There are 15 residues in the CDR3. V was clipped by 4 bases and J by 4 bases; unmatched bases: 9. CDR1 is MDHEN and CDR2 is SYDVKM in the germline V gene. CDR3 DNA sequence: TGTGCCAGCAGTTCTCATCGGACAGGTCGAGAGACCCAGTACTTC. This sequence encodes CASSSHRTGRETQYF. Full variable domain (remainder filled in from reference TRBV28 and TRBJ2-5): DVKVTQSSRYLVKRTGEKVFLECVQDMDHENMFWYRQDPGLGLRLIYFSYDVKMKEKGDIPEGYSVSREKKERFSLILESASTNQTSMYLCASSSHRTGRETQYFGPGTRLLVL.

This sequence joins TRBV7-9 and TRBJ2-7, with 7 bases identical to TRBD2. Per the germline V gene, CDR1 is SEHNR and CDR2 is FQNEAQ (reference sequence). Germline trimming cut 6 bases from V and 2 bases from J; bases unmatched to any gene: 7. The CDR3 runs to 14 residues. CDR3: CASSSSGGTYEQYF. CDR3 DNA sequence: TGTGCCAGCAGTTCTAGCGGAGGCACCTACGAGCAGTACTTC. Full variable domain (remainder filled in from reference TRBV7-9 and TRBJ2-7): DTGVSQNPRHKITKRGQNVTFRCDPISEHNRLYWYRQTLGQGPEFLTYFQNEAQLEKSRLLSDRFSAERPKGSFSTLEIQRTEQGDSAMYLCASSSSGGTYEQYFGPGTRLTVT.

The rearrangement uses TRBV14 and TRBJ2-6; D unresolved. Trimming took 0 bases from V and 0 from J, leaving 18 bases between them. CDR1 is SGHDN, CDR2 FVKESK, per germline. The length of the CDR3 is 20 residues. The CDR3 region has the DNA TGTGCCAGCAGCCAAGACGAGTTGAGGACGGATTACTCTGGGGCCAACGTCCTGACTTTC. Its translation: CASSQDELRTDYSGANVLTF.

This clonotype was counted ten times or more. V usage is TRBV7-2 and J usage is TRBJ2-4; 12 nucleotides agree with TRBD2. This CDR3 has 17 amino acids. J lost 7 bases, V lost 7 bases, and 14 bases had no gene match. CDR1 and CDR2 (germline): SGHTA, FQGNSA. CDR3 nucleotides: TGTGCCAGCACTCCTCAGGCGACTAGCGGGGGTGGGAACATTCAGTACTTC. It is translated as CASTPQATSGGGNIQYF.

Only a few counts were recorded for this clonotype. The J gene is TRBJ2-5, the V gene TRBV11-2; 10 nucleotides align to TRBD1. CDR3 length: 15 residues. Germline lookup yields CDR1 SGHAT and CDR2 FQNNGV. Trimming removed 5 bases from V and 4 bases from J; junction bases left unmatched: 7. The CDR3 coding sequence is TGTGCCAGCAGCGCGTGGACAGGGGGTTTAGAGACCCAGTACTTC. Amino acids: CASSAWTGGLETQYF.

This clonotype was seen only a few times. The chain uses TRBV20-1 and TRBJ2-7, with 7 positions matching TRBD2. V lost 7 bases, J lost 4 bases, and 13 bases stayed unmatched. This CDR3 is built from 14 residues. Per germline, CDR1 DFQATT and CDR2 SNEGSKA (reference sequence). CDR3 sequence: CSVGERGRVYEQYF. DNA of the CDR3: TGCAGTGTGGGGGAGCGTGGGAGGGTGTACGAGCAGTACTTC.

This clonotype has at least ten counts. The V and J genes are TRBV5-1 and TRBJ2-3, with D uncertain. V was trimmed by 4 bases and J by 3 bases, leaving 15 bases between them. Germline CDR1 reads SGHRS; CDR2 reads YFSETQ. The CDR3 has 15 amino acids. The CDR3, as DNA: TGCGCCAGCAGCCCGGGCCGCTCGATGACAGATACGCAGTATTTT. This sequence encodes CASSPGRSMTDTQYF. Full variable domain (missing parts from reference TRBV5-1 and TRBJ2-3): KAGVTQTPRYLIKTRGQQVTLSCSPISGHRSVSWYQQTPGQGLQFLFEYFSETQRNKGNFPGRFSGRQFSNSRSEMNVSTLELGDSALYLCASSPGRSMTDTQYFGPGTRLTVL.

This clonotype was observed a single time. V gene TRBV4-1 combines with J gene TRBJ2-1, with D perhaps matching TRBD1 (5 bases). This CDR3 has 14 amino acids. V lost 0 bases and J lost 12, with 15 bases in between. Germline loops: CDR1 MGHRA, CDR2 YSYEKL. The CDR3 here is CASSQERARQGQFF. The CDR3 DNA follows: TGCGCCAGCAGCCAAGAACGGGCCAGGCAGGGGCAGTTCTTC.

The chain has TRBV7-2 and TRBJ1-3; 7 nucleotides match TRBD1. Germline CDR1 SGHTA, CDR2 FQGNSA. V lost 2 bases to trimming and J lost 4 bases; unmatched junction nucleotides: 5. The CDR3 consists of 15 residues. The CDR3 here is CASSLTRGPGNTIYF. The CDR3 nucleotides read TGTGCCAGCAGCTTAACGAGGGGGCCGGGAAACACCATATATTTT.

Only a few counts were recorded for this clonotype. The chain employs TRBV5-1 and TRBJ2-7; D unresolved. The V and J ends lost 7 bases and 7 bases respectively, with 6 bases between them. CDR3 length: 9 amino acids. Germline CDR1 is SGHRS and CDR2 is YFSETQ. In DNA, the CDR3 is TGCGCCAGCCCCGGGGAGCAGTACTTC. Translation: CASPGEQYF.

This clonotype has a handful of counts. The chain links TRBV18 to TRBJ1-1; D possibly corresponds to TRBD1 (5 bases). Trimming shortened V by 3 bases and J by 5 bases, and 10 bases separated the two germline ends. The CDR3 consists of 13 residues. CDR1 and CDR2 from the germline V gene are KGHSH and LQKENI. In nucleotides, the CDR3 is TGTGCCAGCTCACCGGGGGGGTGGACTGAAGCTTTCTTT. It encodes CASSPGGWTEAFF.

The chain has TRBV20-1 and TRBJ2-1, with 8 bases lining up with TRBD2. CDR1 is DFQATT and CDR2 is SNEGSKA in the germline V gene (reference sequence). CDR3 length: 18 residues. Trimming took 1 base from V and 0 from J; bases not matched to a gene: 11. The CDR3 loop is CSARAQWLAGISYNEQFF. In DNA, the CDR3 is TGCAGTGCTAGAGCTCAGTGGTTAGCGGGAATCTCCTACAATGAGCAGTTCTTC.